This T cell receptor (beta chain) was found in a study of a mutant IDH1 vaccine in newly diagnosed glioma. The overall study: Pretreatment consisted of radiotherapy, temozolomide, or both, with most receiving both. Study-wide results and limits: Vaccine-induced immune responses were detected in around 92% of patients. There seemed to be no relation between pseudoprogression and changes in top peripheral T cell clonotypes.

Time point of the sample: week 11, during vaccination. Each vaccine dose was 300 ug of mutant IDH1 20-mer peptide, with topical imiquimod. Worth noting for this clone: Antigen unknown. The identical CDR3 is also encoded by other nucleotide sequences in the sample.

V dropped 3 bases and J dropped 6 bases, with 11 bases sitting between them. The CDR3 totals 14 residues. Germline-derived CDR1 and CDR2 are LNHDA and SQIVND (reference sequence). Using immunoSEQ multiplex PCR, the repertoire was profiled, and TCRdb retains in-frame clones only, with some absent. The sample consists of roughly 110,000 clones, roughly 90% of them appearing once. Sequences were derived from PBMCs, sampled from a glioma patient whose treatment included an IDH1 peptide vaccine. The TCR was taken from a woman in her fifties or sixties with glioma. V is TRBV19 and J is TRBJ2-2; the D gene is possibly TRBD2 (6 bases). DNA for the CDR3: TGTGCCAGTAGTATCTCTAGCGTAGCCGGGGAGCTGTTTTTT. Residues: CASSISSVAGELFF.